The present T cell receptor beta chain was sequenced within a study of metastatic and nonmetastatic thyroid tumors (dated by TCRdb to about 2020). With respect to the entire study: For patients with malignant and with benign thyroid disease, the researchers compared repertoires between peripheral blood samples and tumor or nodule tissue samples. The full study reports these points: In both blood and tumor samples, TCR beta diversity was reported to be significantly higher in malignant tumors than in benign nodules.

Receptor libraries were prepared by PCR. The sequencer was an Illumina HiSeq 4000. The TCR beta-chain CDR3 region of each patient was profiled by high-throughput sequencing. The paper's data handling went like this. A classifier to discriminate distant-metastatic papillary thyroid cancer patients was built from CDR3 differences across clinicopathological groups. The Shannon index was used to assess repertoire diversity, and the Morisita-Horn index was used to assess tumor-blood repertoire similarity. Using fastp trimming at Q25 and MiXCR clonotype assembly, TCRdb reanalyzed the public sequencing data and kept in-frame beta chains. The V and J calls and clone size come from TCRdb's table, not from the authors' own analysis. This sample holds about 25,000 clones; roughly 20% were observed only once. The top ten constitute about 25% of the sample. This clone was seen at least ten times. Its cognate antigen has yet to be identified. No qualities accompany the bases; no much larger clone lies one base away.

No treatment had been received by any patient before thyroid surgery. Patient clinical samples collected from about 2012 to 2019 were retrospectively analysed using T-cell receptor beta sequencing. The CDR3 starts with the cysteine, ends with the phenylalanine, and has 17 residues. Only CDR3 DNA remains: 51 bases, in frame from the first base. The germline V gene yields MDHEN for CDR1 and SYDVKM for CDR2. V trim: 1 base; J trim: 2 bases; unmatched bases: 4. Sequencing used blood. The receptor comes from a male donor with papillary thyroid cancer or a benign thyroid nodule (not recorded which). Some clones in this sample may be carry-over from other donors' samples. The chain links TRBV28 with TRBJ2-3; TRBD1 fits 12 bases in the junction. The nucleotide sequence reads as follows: TGTGCCAGCAGTTTATCCGGGACAGGGGGCTTCACAGATACGCAGTATTTT. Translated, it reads CASSLSGTGGFTDTQYF.